These 5 T cell receptor beta chains were all obtained from the same sample, sequenced in a study of identical twins. TCRdb fed the 5' RACE reads into MiXCR, producing one record per CDR3 protein. The sample consists of hundreds of thousands of distinct CDR3 sequences, more than 9% of them appearing once. These same records also appear under a second study, on yellow fever vaccine responses in identical twins.

Sequenced input: PBMCs. Every receptor here comes from a woman under 30 in good health.

V usage is TRBV12-3 or TRBV12-4 and J usage is TRBJ2-2; either TRBD1 or TRBD2 may fit D (5 bases each). The CDR3 runs 16 residues. V dropped 5 bases and J dropped 2 bases, with 15 bases sitting between them. The CDR3 sequence is CASSPRESINTGELFF. For the CDR3, the DNA is TGTGCCAGCAGTCCCAGGGAGTCAATAAACACCGGGGAGCTGTTTTTT.

The table lists this clonotype with a few counts. The chain recombines TRBV6-1 with TRBJ2-7, with D perhaps assigned TRBD1 or TRBD2 (5 bases each). V was cut by 2 bases and J by 3 bases, with 11 bases left in between. This CDR3 is built from 14 residues. The germline CDR1 and CDR2 sequences are MNHNS and SASEGT. CDR3 sequence (DNA): TGTGCCAGCAGTGAATTTCGGGGCGGCTACGAGCAGTACGTC. Amino acids: CASSEFRGGYEQYV.

This clonotype was seen many times. The chain couples TRBV28 to TRBJ2-1; D is unresolved. Trimming removed 4 bases at V and 0 bases at J, with 13 bases between. Germline CDR1 and CDR2: MDHEN and SYDVKM. The CDR3 is 16 residues long. In DNA form, the CDR3 reads TGTGCCAGCAGTTCTCGAAACCCGACCTCCTACAATGAGCAGTTCTTC. This codes for CASSSRNPTSYNEQFF.

This sequence joins TRBV6-5 and TRBJ2-1; D is ambiguous. V lost 1 base and J 6 bases, leaving 16 bases between the germline ends. CDR1 is MNHEY and CDR2 is SVGAGI in the germline V gene. There are 16 residues in the CDR3. The CDR3 DNA is TGTGCCAGCAGTTACTATTCAGGAAGCATCGGCAATGAGCAGTTCTTC. Its protein product is CASSYYSGSIGNEQFF.

On this clonotype itself: Being one base from a much bigger clone, this may be a read error. The rearrangement uses TRBV3-1 and TRBJ2-7; D is ambiguous. Deletions cut 1 base from V and 0 bases from J, with 4 bases between. Germline CDR1 LGHDT, CDR2 YNNKEL (reference sequence). This CDR3 contains 13 residues. The CDR3 reads CASSQVTSYEQYF. CDR3 nucleotide sequence: TGTGCCAGCAGCCAAGTGACCTCCTACGAGCAGTACTTC.